This T cell receptor (beta chain) was identified during a study of OX40 agonist ivuxolimab in advanced cancers. Regarding the study as a whole: The study observed clonal expansion of CD4+ and CD8+ blood T cells by week 6 at 0.1 to 3.0 mg/kg.

This clone has a single count. What it binds is unknown. Assay used: immunoSEQ multiplex PCR; TCRdb lists only in-frame clones, some missing. The repertoire holds around 72,000 clones, 80% to 85% seen once, with 0.4% to 0.5% in the top ten. The CDR3 extends over 17 amino acids. Trimming took off 7 bases at V and 8 bases at J, with 26 bases between the two ends. Germline loops: CDR1 SNHLY, CDR2 FYNNEI. This TCR derives from an adult with an advanced solid tumor such as melanoma, head and neck, liver or kidney cancer. The material was CD4+ or CD8+ T cells sorted from blood, obtained in a trial of the OX40 agonist ivuxolimab. The chain carries TRBV2 and TRBJ2-2; D is uncertain. The CDR3, as DNA: TGTGCCAGCACCATAACCGAGGCTTCGCCCAGTGGTGGGGAGCTGTTTTTT. Its protein is CASTITEASPSGGELFF.